This TCR beta chain was captured by sequencing in a study of T cell repertoires in cytomegalovirus infection. Study summary: Selection of CMV epitopes for the study included recently identified HLA-C-restricted and well-studied HLA-B-restricted ones. Public TCR beta signatures marked donors with CMV infection and the matching HLA. Findings of the study overall: HLA-C-restricted CMV-specific TCR beta clonotypes prevailed in the ex vivo response. Using cumulative public TCR beta family frequency, the authors identified those who carried CMV together with the relevant HLA.

The trim removed 4 bases at V and 3 bases at J, leaving 7 bases unmatched. The CDR3 is 15 residues long. The germline V gene encodes CDR1 SGHAT and CDR2 FQNNGV. With respect to this clonotype: Its target is unknown.

MiXCR, applied by TCRdb to the reads, yields one record per CDR3 protein. The sample lists 200,000 to 250,000 distinct CDR3 sequences; 38% were seen once. The chain has TRBV11-2 and TRBJ2-3; 7 positions match TRBD2. The TCR comes from a human donor in good health (CMV status not recorded). Some clones in this sample may be carry-over from other donors' samples. The sample was CD8+ T cells from cultured PBMCs, taken from culture after CMV antigen stimulation. This chain's CDR3 is CASSSRGGETDTQYF. CDR3 sequence (DNA): TGTGCCAGCAGCTCGCGCGGGGGTGAAACAGATACGCAGTATTTT.